Each of the 9 T cell receptor beta chains below was sequenced from the same sample in a study of T-cell reconstitution after alpha-beta-depleted transplantation in children. It was with unique molecular identifiers that the TCRbeta library was prepared. TCRdb recomputed calls from the PCR reads with MiXCR, one row per CDR3 protein. The sample includes 140,000 to 150,000 distinct CDR3 sequences, about 9% seen only once; the top ten take 15% to 20%. Sequencing was performed on PBMCs, mostly from graft donor cells, taken 180 days after TCRalphabeta/CD19-depleted stem cell transplant. These receptors originate from a female patient aged 2-15 years who had a stem cell transplant for congenital amegakaryocytic thrombocytopenia, so the T cells may come from the graft donor.

This clonotype occurred many times. V is TRBV12-3 or TRBV12-4 and J is TRBJ2-3; D possibly uses TRBD1 or TRBD2 (5 bases each). The length of the CDR3 is 12 residues. Trimming removed 3 bases from V and 10 bases from J, with 11 bases in between. This CDR3 is CASSLWGSPQYF. As DNA, the CDR3 is TGTGCCAGCAGTTTGTGGGGGAGTCCGCAGTATTTT.

This clonotype was found a few times. V and J are TRBV5-1 and TRBJ1-1, with D hard to call. From germline, CDR1 is SGHRS and CDR2 YFSETQ. The CDR3 covers 14 residues. V was clipped by 4 bases and J by 0 bases, with 10 bases between them. In DNA form, the CDR3 reads TGCGCCAGCAGCCTGGAGTACATGAACACTGAAGCTTTCTTT. Translated: CASSLEYMNTEAFF. Combining the CDR3 with reference TRBV5-1 and TRBJ1-1 gives the whole variable domain KAGVTQTPRYLIKTRGQQVTLSCSPISGHRSVSWYQQTPGQGLQFLFEYFSETQRNKGNFPGRFSGRQFSNSRSEMNVSTLELGDSALYLCASSLEYMNTEAFFGQGTRLTVV.

The table lists this clonotype with many counts. This sequence joins TRBV20-1 and TRBJ2-1; 8 nucleotides align to TRBD2. J was trimmed by 14 bases and V by 6 bases; bases with no gene match: 9. Germline CDR1 is DFQATT and CDR2 is SNEGSKA (reference sequence). This CDR3 has 11 residues. CDR3 sequence reads: CSATSGTSKFF. CDR3 in DNA: TGCAGTGCAACGTCCGGGACTAGTAAGTTCTTC.

This clonotype showed up just a few times. J is TRBJ2-1 and V is TRBV6-4; TRBD1 matches at 7 bases. This CDR3 region has 23 residues. V lost 5 bases to trimming and J lost 5 bases; unmatched junction nucleotides: 33. The germline gives CDR1 MRHNA, CDR2 SNTAGT. In DNA, the CDR3 is TGTGCCAGCAGTCCGATAGGGGGCAGGAAAATTTTTTCGGACTCATACCACAACAATGAGCAGTTCTTC. It yields the protein CASSPIGGRKIFSDSYHNNEQFF.

Note on this clonotype: Being one base from a much bigger clone, this may be a read error. CDR3: CAGSFQGARGYTF. DNA of the CDR3: TGTGCCGGCAGTTTTCAGGGGGCGAGAGGCTACACCTTC. J is TRBJ1-2 and V is TRBV12-3 or TRBV12-4; 8 bases map to TRBD1. This CDR3 has 13 amino acids.

This clonotype occurred a few times. V gene TRBV20-1 combines with J gene TRBJ2-1; D may be TRBD1 or TRBD2 (6 bases each). Germline lookup yields CDR1 DFQATT and CDR2 SNEGSKA (reference sequence). CDR3 length: 15 amino acids. Trimming left V 0 bases short and J 3 bases short, with 12 bases between. The CDR3 loop reads CSARDGGGLYNEQFF. The CDR3 DNA reads TGCAGTGCTAGAGACGGGGGCGGGCTCTACAATGAGCAGTTCTTC.

This rearrangement joins TRBV12-3 or TRBV12-4 to TRBJ1-5; D not certain. V shed 0 bases and J shed 3 bases, with 9 bases lying between them. This CDR3 comprises 15 residues. CDR3 bases: TGTGCCAGCAGTTTAGCATGGCAGGTCAATCAGCCCCAGCATTTT. Translating it yields CASSLAWQVNQPQHF.

This clonotype came up many times. This rearrangement joins TRBV20-1 to TRBJ2-3; D not resolved. There are 16 residues in the CDR3. From germline, CDR1 is DFQATT and CDR2 SNEGSKA (reference sequence). Trimming took off 3 bases at V and 2 bases at J, with 18 bases between the two ends. The CDR3 spells CSARPPTVEHTDTQYF. In nucleotides, the CDR3 is TGCAGTGCTAGGCCCCCAACGGTGGAGCACACAGATACGCAGTATTTT.

This clonotype was seen many times. V gene TRBV20-1 combines with J gene TRBJ2-1; TRBD2 might be the D (6 bases). The CDR3 is 11 amino acids. Germline values: CDR1 DFQATT, CDR2 SNEGSKA (reference sequence). CDR3 bases: TGCATCGTTAGCGGCTACAATGAGCAGTTCTTC. Encoded protein: CIVSGYNEQFF.